Listed here is a single T cell receptor beta chain. Its antigen is unknown. Assay used: immunoSEQ multiplex PCR; TCRdb lists only in-frame clones, some missing. Of about 46,000 clones in the sample, roughly 90% were seen once. Germline values: CDR1 MDHEN, CDR2 SYDVKM. The CDR3 has 14 amino acids. Between the trimmed V and J ends, which lost 1 base and 1 base, there was a span of 8 bases. The sample comes from a study of OX40 agonist ivuxolimab in advanced cancers. Broader study findings: At doses 0.1 to 3.0 mg/kg, CD4+ and CD8+ clones expanded.

The clonotype was recovered from an adult with an advanced solid tumor such as melanoma, head and neck, liver or kidney cancer. Sequenced here: CD4+ or CD8+ T cells sorted from blood, sampled in a trial of the OX40 agonist ivuxolimab. The chain employs TRBV28 and TRBJ2-7, with D maybe TRBD1 (5 bases). The DNA for the CDR3 is TGTGCCAGCAGTTTATTGGGGCAGTCCTACGAGCAGTACTTC. This translates into CASSLLGQSYEQYF.